Listed below are T cell receptor beta chains from one sample, sequenced in a study of response to subunit inactivated influenza vaccine. From the RT-PCR reads, TCRdb called clonotypes with MiXCR, one entry per CDR3 protein. The top ten hold under 40% of the sample, which has over 150,000 distinct CDR3 sequences, approximately 12% seen once. The sample here was CD8+ T cells sorted from PBMCs, taken less than 30 months after vaccination. These receptors came from a man between 50 and 75 years old who received an inactivated influenza vaccine. CDR3s include the opening cysteine and the closing phenylalanine or tryptophan. A D gene is named only where the DNA matches it firmly. Clone size is shown for a subset of rows, as once, few, many or a class of expanded clone.

CDR3 DNA,CDR3 protein,CDR3 length,J gene,D gene,V gene,clone size
TGTGCCACCAGCAGGGTTGACAGGGAAGACGAGCAGTACTTC,CATSRVDREDEQYF,14,TRBJ2-7,TRBD1,TRBV15,few
TGTGCCAGCAGCGGACCGGGACTCTTACACAATGAGCAGTTCTTC,CASSGPGLLHNEQFF,15,TRBJ2-1,.,TRBV7-8,.
TGTGCCAGCAGCTTAGTGTACGGCGGCACAGATACGCAGTATTTT,CASSLVYGGTDTQYF,15,TRBJ2-3,.,TRBV11-1,few
TGTGCCAGCAGCAAAGCCGCGATCTTCCAACAGGGGAATCAGCCCCAGCATTTT,CASSKAAIFQQGNQPQHF,18,TRBJ1-5,.,TRBV21-1,many
TGTGCCAGCAGTGACAGTACCGGGTCCTACGAGCAGTACTTC,CASSDSTGSYEQYF,14,TRBJ2-7,.,TRBV2,.
TGTGCCAGCGGATATAGCACTGAAGCTTTCTTT,CASGYSTEAFF,11,TRBJ1-1,.,TRBV7-9,.
TGTGCCAGCAGAAGTCCGGGACAGGGAGTAGAGACCCAGTACTTC,CASRSPGQGVETQYF,15,TRBJ2-5,TRBD1,TRBV7-9,few
TGCGCCAGCAGCTGGGGACAGGCGGACGAGCAGTACTTC,CASSWGQADEQYF,13,TRBJ2-7,TRBD1,TRBV5-1,many
TGTGCCAGCAACCGGGGTCTAGCTGATGAGCAGTTCTTC,CASNRGLADEQFF,13,TRBJ2-1,.,TRBV6-2/TRBV6-3,few
TGTGCCATCAGTGAGCCTGGCGGGACAGGGAGTGAAAAACTGTTTTTT,CAISEPGGTGSEKLFF,16,TRBJ1-4,TRBD1,TRBV10-3,.
TGTGCCACCAGTGACCGAGACAGTGCCTACGAGCAGTACTTC,CATSDRDSAYEQYF,14,TRBJ2-7,.,TRBV24-1,.
TGTGCCAGCAGCCCATACGGACTAGCGGGGCTAGAGACCCAGTACTTC,CASSPYGLAGLETQYF,16,TRBJ2-5,TRBD2,TRBV11-1,many
TGTGCCAGTACCCAAGGGAACACTGAAGCTTTCTTT,CASTQGNTEAFF,12,TRBJ1-1,.,TRBV19,.
TGTGCCTGGACCCAGGGGGCCCGGGGTGGCTACACCTTC,CAWTQGARGGYTF,13,TRBJ1-2,TRBD1,TRBV30,many
TGTGCCACCAGCAGAGATTTGGGACTAGCGGGAGATACGCAGTATTTT,CATSRDLGLAGDTQYF,16,TRBJ2-3,TRBD2,TRBV15,many
TGCAGCGTGCCTAGCGGGAGGGGCTACAATGAGCAGTTCTTC,CSVPSGRGYNEQFF,14,TRBJ2-1,TRBD2,TRBV29-1,.
TGTGCCAGCAGCCCCGCCGGATCGACCTCCTACGAGCAGTACTTC,CASSPAGSTSYEQYF,15,TRBJ2-7,.,TRBV7-9,.
TGTGCCAGCAGACAGGTTTTAGAGACCCAGTACTTC,CASRQVLETQYF,12,TRBJ2-5,.,TRBV12-3/TRBV12-4,many